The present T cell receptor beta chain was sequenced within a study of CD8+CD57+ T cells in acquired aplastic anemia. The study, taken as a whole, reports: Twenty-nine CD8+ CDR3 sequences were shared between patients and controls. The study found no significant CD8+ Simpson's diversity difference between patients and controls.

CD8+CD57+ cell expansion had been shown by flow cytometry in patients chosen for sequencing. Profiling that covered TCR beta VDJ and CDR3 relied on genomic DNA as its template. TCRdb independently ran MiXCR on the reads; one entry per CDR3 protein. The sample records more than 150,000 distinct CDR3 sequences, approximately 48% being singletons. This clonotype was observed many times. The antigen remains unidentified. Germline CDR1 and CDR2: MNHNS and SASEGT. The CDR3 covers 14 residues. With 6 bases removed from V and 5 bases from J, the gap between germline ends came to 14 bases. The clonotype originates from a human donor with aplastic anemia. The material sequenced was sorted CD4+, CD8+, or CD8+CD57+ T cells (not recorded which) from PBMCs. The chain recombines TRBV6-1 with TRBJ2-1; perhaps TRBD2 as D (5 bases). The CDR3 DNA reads TGTGCCAGCAGCGACTATGGGCGGAACAATGAGCAGTTCTTC. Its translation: CASSDYGRNNEQFF.